This T cell receptor (beta chain) was sequenced for a study of blood T cell repertoires in COVID-19. Overall study: Material from acute and convalescent COVID-19 was sourced from the United States, Italy and Spain. T cells, B-cell-depleted T cells, or PBMCs supplied cDNA or gDNA.

The method was immunoSEQ multiplex PCR; TCRdb's version includes in-frame clones alone and lacks a portion of them. The sample lists some 93,000 clones; around four fifths were seen once. Per the germline V gene, CDR1 is MNHEY and CDR2 is SMNVEV (reference sequence). The ends were cut back, 3 bases at V and 0 bases at J, with 12 bases in the middle. CDR3 size: 15 residues. This TCR was sampled from a man aged 70 or older with acute or convalescent COVID-19. Sequencing input: peripheral blood. The chain has TRBV27 and TRBJ2-7, with D perhaps TRBD2 (6 bases). The CDR3 spells CASSLLGGASYEQYF. CDR3 DNA sequence: TGTGCCAGCAGTTTGCTTGGCGGGGCCTCCTACGAGCAGTACTTC.